The 24 T cell receptor beta chains listed next were all sequenced from one sample in a study of blood T cell repertoires in COVID-19. TCRdb's table, derived via immunoSEQ multiplex PCR, lists solely in-frame clones and lacks some. The table records over 120,000 clones, over 60% of them present only once. Specimen: peripheral blood. Receptor source: a woman aged 45-65 years with active or convalescent COVID-19.

The V call is TRBV14, the J call TRBJ2-2, with D tentatively TRBD1 (6 bases). Per the germline V gene, CDR1 is SGHDN and CDR2 is FVKESK. The CDR3 has 15 residues. Trimming shortened V by 1 base and J by 7 bases, and 13 bases separated the two germline ends. The CDR3 DNA sequence: TGTGCCAGCAGCCAAGCAGGGGTCTTTGGCGGGGAGCTGTTTTTT. It is translated as CASSQAGVFGGELFF.

The chain carries TRBV7-8 and TRBJ1-1; possible D gene TRBD1, 5 bases. CDR3 length: 14 amino acids. V was shortened by 4 bases and J by 5 bases, with 14 bases between the two germline ends. Germline V gene sequence: CDR1 SGHVS, CDR2 FQNEAQ. CDR3 DNA sequence: TGTGCCAGCAGCTCCTCGGGACTCAGAACTGAAGCTTTCTTT. Translation: CASSSSGLRTEAFF.

There are a few counts of this clone. The CDR3 nucleotides are TGTGCCAGCAGCTTAGGGGACGGGACGGGACAGAGGTTCAATGAGCAGTTCTTC. This codes for CASSLGDGTGQRFNEQFF. The V and J genes are TRBV7-9 and TRBJ2-1; TRBD1 matches 7 bases. The length of the CDR3 is 18 residues. With 1 base clipped from V and 6 bases from J, the junction kept 15 bases outside the gene matches. Germline-derived CDR1 and CDR2 are SEHNR and FQNEAQ (reference sequence).

This sequence joins TRBV29-1 and TRBJ2-3, with 7 bases aligning to TRBD2. The CDR3 is made up of 15 amino acids. Germline values: CDR1 SQVTM, CDR2 ANQGSEA. The V gene end was trimmed by 2 bases and the J gene end by 3 bases; junction bases not matched to a gene: 8. CDR3 sequence (DNA): TGCAGCGTTGAATCGTGGGGGGAGGGGACAGATACGCAGTATTTT. Amino acid sequence: CSVESWGEGTDTQYF.

This chain links TRBV5-8 with TRBJ1-2; no clear D gene. This CDR3 comprises 12 residues. Per germline, CDR1 SGHTS and CDR2 YDEGEE. V was shortened by 0 bases and J by 5 bases, with 5 bases between the two germline ends. The CDR3 region is CASSLAGYGYTF. CDR3 DNA: TGTGCCAGCAGCTTGGCGGGATATGGCTACACCTTC.

The chain employs TRBV9 and TRBJ1-1, with a weak D call TRBD1 (6 bases). V was cut by 4 bases and J by 2 bases, with 18 bases left in between. CDR1 is SGDLS and CDR2 is YYNGEE in the germline V gene. CDR3 length: 16 amino acids. The CDR3 coding sequence is TGTGCCAGCAGCACCCGAGGGGGGGGAATTAACACTGAAGCTTTCTTT. Residues: CASSTRGGGINTEAFF.

The rearrangement links TRBV6-5 to TRBJ2-1; TRBD2 agrees at 8 bases. Germline CDR1 MNHEY, CDR2 SVGAGI. V dropped 0 bases and J dropped 4; count of bases not matched to a gene: 5. The CDR3 totals 16 residues. The CDR3 spells CASSYSMASGYNEQFF. In DNA form, the CDR3 reads TGTGCCAGCAGTTACTCGATGGCTAGCGGGTACAATGAGCAGTTCTTC.

The chain employs TRBV28 and TRBJ2-3; 11 bases fit TRBD2. Trimming cost V 6 bases and J 2 bases; bases outside gene matches: 7. The CDR3 has 16 residues. The germline gives CDR1 MDHEN, CDR2 SYDVKM. The CDR3 loop reads CASRSPGLAATDTQYF. The CDR3 DNA reads TGTGCCAGCAGATCTCCGGGACTAGCGGCCACAGATACGCAGTATTTT.

This chain connects TRBV6-6 to TRBJ1-2; no clear D gene. This CDR3 has 15 amino acids. Germline V gene lookup returns CDR1 MNHNY and CDR2 SVGAGI (reference sequence). V was trimmed by 2 bases and J by 1 base, leaving 11 bases between them. This chain's CDR3 is CASSYVHSNNYGYTF. CDR3 nucleotides: TGTGCCAGCAGTTACGTACACAGTAATAACTATGGCTACACCTTC.

The rearrangement uses TRBV5-5 and TRBJ2-7, with TRBD1 matching 9 bases. Trimming at V came to 4 bases and at J to 7 bases, leaving 12 bases not matched to a gene. Looked up from germline, CDR1 is SGHKS and CDR2 is YYEKEE (reference sequence). The CDR3 spans 15 residues. CDR3 in DNA: TGTGCCAGCAGCCTGTCCCGGGACAGGGCGGGGGAGCAGTACTTC. Protein sequence: CASSLSRDRAGEQYF.

This clone has just a few counts. The chain uses TRBV13 and TRBJ1-4, with TRBD1 identical over 8 bases. Looked up from germline, CDR1 is PRHDT and CDR2 is FYEKMQ (reference sequence). Trimming at V came to 5 bases and at J to 7 bases, leaving 6 bases not matched to a gene. The CDR3 is 14 amino acids. CDR3 DNA sequence: TGTGCCAGCAGCCCTGGGGACAGGCCTGAAAAACTGTTTTTT. It specifies CASSPGDRPEKLFF.

In DNA form, the CDR3 reads TGTGCCAGTACCCCGTCCGCCCGACAGGTCTCTGGAAACACCATATATTTT. Protein product: CASTPSARQVSGNTIYF. The rearrangement joins TRBV19 to TRBJ1-3; weak D call: TRBD1 (6 bases). Germline CDR1 and CDR2: LNHDA and SQIVND (reference sequence). Trimming left V 7 bases short and J 0 bases short, with 19 bases between. CDR3 length: 17 residues.

V gene TRBV4-3 combines with J gene TRBJ2-3, with TRBD2 matching over 8 bases. The CDR3 totals 16 residues. The V gene's germline CDR1 is LGHNA and CDR2 YSLEER. The V gene end was trimmed by 4 bases and the J gene end by 1 base; junction bases not matched to a gene: 7. This CDR3 is CASSLKAGVGTDTQYF. DNA for the CDR3: TGCGCCAGCAGCCTAAAAGCGGGAGTCGGCACAGATACGCAGTATTTT.

The chain is built from TRBV11-3 and TRBJ1-1; no firm D call. V lost 0 bases and J 1 base, leaving 9 bases between the germline ends. Germline V gene sequence: CDR1 SGHNT, CDR2 YENEEA. CDR3 length: 15 amino acids. The CDR3 DNA reads TGTGCCAGCAGCTTAGATTCGGTCGCGAACACTGAAGCTTTCTTT. Translation: CASSLDSVANTEAFF.

This rearrangement joins TRBV7-8 to TRBJ1-2, with D possibly TRBD1 on 5 matching bases. Trimming took 3 bases from V and 0 from J, leaving 14 bases between them. Germline CDR1 and CDR2: SGHVS and FQNEAQ. The CDR3 has 16 amino acids. For the CDR3, the DNA is TGTGCCAGCAGCTTGGTCGGGGGTCCAACTAACTATGGCTACACCTTC. Translated: CASSLVGGPTNYGYTF.

This sequence joins TRBV27 and TRBJ2-2; D perhaps matches TRBD1 (6 bases). Trimming left V 1 base short and J 4 bases short, with 13 bases between. Germline V CDR1 and CDR2: MNHEY, SMNVEV (reference sequence). This CDR3 contains 16 residues. In DNA, the CDR3 is TGTGCCAGCAGTTTATTAAGACAGGCCCCCACCGGGGAGCTGTTTTTT. Protein product: CASSLLRQAPTGELFF.

The J gene is TRBJ2-1, the V gene TRBV5-1, with 12 nucleotides matching TRBD2. CDR1 and CDR2 (germline): SGHRS, YFSETQ. CDR3 length: 16 residues. Trimming at V came to 0 bases and at J to 2 bases, leaving 0 bases not matched to a gene. The CDR3 reads CASSLGTSGAYNEQFF. CDR3 bases: TGCGCCAGCAGCTTGGGGACTAGCGGGGCCTACAATGAGCAGTTCTTC.

This chain connects TRBV2 to TRBJ2-3; 10 bases are a match to TRBD2. V lost 1 base, J lost 1 base, and 5 bases stayed unmatched. In germline, CDR1 is SNHLY, CDR2 FYNNEI. This CDR3 region has 17 residues. This CDR3 is CASSEGASGGRTDTQYF. In nucleotides, the CDR3 is TGTGCCAGCAGTGAAGGGGCTAGCGGGGGCCGCACAGATACGCAGTATTTT.

The chain uses TRBV19 and TRBJ2-1, with TRBD2 matching over 13 bases. Germline V gives CDR1 LNHDA, CDR2 SQIVND (reference sequence). The CDR3 has 18 amino acids. J lost 0 bases, V lost 5 bases, and 7 bases had no gene match. The CDR3 DNA reads TGTGCCAGTAGTCCCAGAAGACTAGCGGGGGGCTCCTACAATGAGCAGTTCTTC. This encodes CASSPRRLAGGSYNEQFF.

This clone has more than one count but fewer than ten. The chain employs TRBV19 and TRBJ1-4; a weak D match, TRBD1 (5 bases). V was clipped by 3 bases and J by 0 bases, with 11 bases between them. The CDR3 covers 16 residues. The germline CDR1 and CDR2 sequences are LNHDA and SQIVND (reference sequence). CDR3 sequence (DNA): TGTGCCAGTAGTATGGGCAGGGAAACAACTAATGAAAAACTGTTTTTT. Amino acid sequence: CASSMGRETTNEKLFF.

CDR3 bases: TGTGCCAGCAGAGCGGTTGGTAGTGAAGCTTTCTTT. This translates into CASRAVGSEAFF. The rearrangement links TRBV3-1 (or the pseudogene TRBV3-2) to TRBJ1-1, with D unclear. V was clipped by 6 bases and J by 7 bases, with 12 bases between them. This CDR3 is built from 12 residues. CDR1 and CDR2 from the germline V gene are LGHDT and YNNKEL (reference sequence).

The chain couples TRBV28 to TRBJ2-1; 9 bases are a match to TRBD2. The CDR3 sequence is 16 residues long. In germline, CDR1 is MDHEN, CDR2 SYDVKM. V lost 0 bases to trimming and J lost 8 bases; unmatched junction nucleotides: 8. CDR3 DNA sequence: TGTGCCAGCAGTTTATGGGGAGATAGCGGGAGTGATGAGCAGTTCTTC. It codes for CASSLWGDSGSDEQFF.

V is TRBV18 and J is TRBJ1-1; 9 bases match TRBD1. The CDR3 consists of 15 residues. CDR1 is KGHSH and CDR2 is LQKENI in the germline V gene. Trimming removed 5 bases from V and 6 bases from J; junction bases left unmatched: 10. Written as DNA, the CDR3 is TGTGCCAGCTCAGTCACAGGGGGCGCGTGGTCTGAAGCTTTCTTT. Translated, it gives CASSVTGGAWSEAFF.

This clone appeared a single time. The CDR3 DNA is TGTGCCAGCAGTTCTAGCGGGAGGGGCGGCACCGGGGAGCTGTTTTTT. Amino acids: CASSSSGRGGTGELFF. The chain carries TRBV28 and TRBJ2-2; 12 bases fit TRBD2. CDR3 size: 16 residues. J gave up 4 bases and V 4 bases, and 4 bases lay outside the gene matches. Germline values: CDR1 MDHEN, CDR2 SYDVKM.